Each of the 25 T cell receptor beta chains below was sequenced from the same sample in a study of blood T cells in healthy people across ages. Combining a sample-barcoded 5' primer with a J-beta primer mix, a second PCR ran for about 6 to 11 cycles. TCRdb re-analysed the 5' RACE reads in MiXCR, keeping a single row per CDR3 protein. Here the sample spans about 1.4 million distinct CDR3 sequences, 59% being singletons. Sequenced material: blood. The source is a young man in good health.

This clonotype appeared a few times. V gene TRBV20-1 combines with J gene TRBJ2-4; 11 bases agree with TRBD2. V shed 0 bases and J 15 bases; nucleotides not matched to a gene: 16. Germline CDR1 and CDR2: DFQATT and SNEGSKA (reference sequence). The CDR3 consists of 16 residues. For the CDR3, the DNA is TGCAGTGCTAGAGATAAAGAGGGACTAGCGGTACCAAATAGGTACTTC. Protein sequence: CSARDKEGLAVPNRYF.

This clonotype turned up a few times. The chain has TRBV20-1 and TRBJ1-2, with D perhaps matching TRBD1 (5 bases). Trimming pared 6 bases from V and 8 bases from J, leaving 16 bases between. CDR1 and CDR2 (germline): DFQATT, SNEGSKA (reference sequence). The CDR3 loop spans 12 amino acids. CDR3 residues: CSATRVSRGYTF. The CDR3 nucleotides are TGCAGTGCCACCAGGGTGTCCCGCGGCTACACCTTC.

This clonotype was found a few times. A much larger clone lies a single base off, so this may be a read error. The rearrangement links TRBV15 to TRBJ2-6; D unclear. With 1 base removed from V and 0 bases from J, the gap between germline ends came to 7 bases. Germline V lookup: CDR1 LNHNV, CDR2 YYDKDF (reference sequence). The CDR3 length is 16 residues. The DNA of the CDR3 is TGTGCCACCAGCAGAGGTGCCGGCTCTGGGGCCAACGTCCTGACTTTC. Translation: CATSRGAGSGANVLTF.

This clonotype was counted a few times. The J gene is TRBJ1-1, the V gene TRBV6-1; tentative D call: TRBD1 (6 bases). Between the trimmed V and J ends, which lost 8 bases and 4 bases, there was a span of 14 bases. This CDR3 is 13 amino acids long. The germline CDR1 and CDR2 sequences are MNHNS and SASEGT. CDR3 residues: CASPEAGATEAFF. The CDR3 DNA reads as TGTGCCAGCCCTGAGGCGGGGGCCACTGAAGCTTTCTTT.

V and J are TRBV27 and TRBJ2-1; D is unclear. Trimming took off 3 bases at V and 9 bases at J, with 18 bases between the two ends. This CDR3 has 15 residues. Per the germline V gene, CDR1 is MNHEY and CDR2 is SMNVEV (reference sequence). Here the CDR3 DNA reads TGTGCCAGCAGTTTGGGGTACCGAAAAATAGGTGAGCAGTTCTTC. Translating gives CASSLGYRKIGEQFF.

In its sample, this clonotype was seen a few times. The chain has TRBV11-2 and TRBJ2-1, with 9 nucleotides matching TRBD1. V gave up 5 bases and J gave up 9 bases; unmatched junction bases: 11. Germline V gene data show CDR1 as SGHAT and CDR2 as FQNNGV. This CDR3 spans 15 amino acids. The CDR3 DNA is TGTGCCAGCAGCCTTGTGGGACAGGGAAATGGTGAGCAGTTCTTC. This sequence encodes CASSLVGQGNGEQFF.

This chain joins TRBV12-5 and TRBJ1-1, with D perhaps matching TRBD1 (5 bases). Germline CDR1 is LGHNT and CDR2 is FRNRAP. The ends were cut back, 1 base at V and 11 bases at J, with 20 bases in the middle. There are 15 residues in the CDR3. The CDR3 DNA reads TGTGCTAGTGGTTTGGGGGGCGACTGGTCTTTTTCCGCTTTCTTT. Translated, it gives CASGLGGDWSFSAFF.

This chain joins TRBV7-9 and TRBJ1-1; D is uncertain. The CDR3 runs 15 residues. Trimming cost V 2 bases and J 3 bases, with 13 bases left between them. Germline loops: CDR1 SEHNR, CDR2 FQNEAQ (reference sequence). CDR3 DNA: TGTGCCAGCAGCTTAATTATAGTCTCAGACACTGAAGCTTTCTTT. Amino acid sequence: CASSLIIVSDTEAFF.

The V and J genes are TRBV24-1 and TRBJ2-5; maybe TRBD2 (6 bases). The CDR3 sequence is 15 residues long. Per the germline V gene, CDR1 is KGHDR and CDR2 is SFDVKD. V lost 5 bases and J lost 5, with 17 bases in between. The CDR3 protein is CATSALLGGWETQYF. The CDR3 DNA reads TGTGCCACCAGTGCCCTCCTCGGAGGGTGGGAGACCCAGTACTTC.

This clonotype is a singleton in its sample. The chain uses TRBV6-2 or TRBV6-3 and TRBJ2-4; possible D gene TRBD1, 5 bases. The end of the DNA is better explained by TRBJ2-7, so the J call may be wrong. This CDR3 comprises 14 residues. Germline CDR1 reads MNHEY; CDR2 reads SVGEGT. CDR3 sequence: CASSYPTGAYEQYF. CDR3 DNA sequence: TGTGCCAGCAGTTACCCCACAGGAGCCTACGAGCAGTACTTC.

The CDR3 region has the DNA TGTGCCAGCAGTTACAAAGGAGGGATTTGGATGAACACTGAAGCTTTCTTT. Translated: CASSYKGGIWMNTEAFF. This chain links TRBV6-5 with TRBJ1-1; D remains unclear. Germline V lookup: CDR1 MNHEY, CDR2 SVGAGI. Trimming stripped 2 bases from V and 0 bases from J, with 16 bases between. CDR3 length: 17 residues.

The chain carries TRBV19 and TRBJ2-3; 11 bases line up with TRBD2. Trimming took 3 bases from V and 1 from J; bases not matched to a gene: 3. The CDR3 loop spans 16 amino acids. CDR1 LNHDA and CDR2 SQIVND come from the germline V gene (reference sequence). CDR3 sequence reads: CASSILTSGGTDTQYF. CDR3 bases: TGTGCCAGTAGTATCTTGACTAGCGGGGGCACAGATACGCAGTATTTT.

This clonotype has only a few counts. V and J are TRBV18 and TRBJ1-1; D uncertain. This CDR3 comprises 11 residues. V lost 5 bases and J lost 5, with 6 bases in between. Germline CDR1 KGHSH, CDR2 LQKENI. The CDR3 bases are TGTGCCAGCTCAATCACAACTGAAGCTTTCTTT. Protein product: CASSITTEAFF.

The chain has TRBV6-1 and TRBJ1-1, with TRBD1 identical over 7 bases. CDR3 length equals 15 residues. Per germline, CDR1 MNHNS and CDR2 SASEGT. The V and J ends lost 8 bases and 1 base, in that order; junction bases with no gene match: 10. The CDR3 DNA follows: TGTGCCAGCTATCGTCCGGGACAGTGGAACACTGAAGCTTTCTTT. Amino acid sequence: CASYRPGQWNTEAFF.

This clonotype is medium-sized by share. The DNA for the CDR3 is TGCAGTGCCCTCTCGCGGGAGGGAGATCGCACAGATACGCAGTATTTT. This translates into CSALSREGDRTDTQYF. The chain combines TRBV20-1 with TRBJ2-3; TRBD2 agrees at 9 bases. The CDR3 spans 16 residues. Per germline, CDR1 DFQATT and CDR2 SNEGSKA (reference sequence). V lost 6 bases, J lost 1 base, and 11 bases stayed unmatched.

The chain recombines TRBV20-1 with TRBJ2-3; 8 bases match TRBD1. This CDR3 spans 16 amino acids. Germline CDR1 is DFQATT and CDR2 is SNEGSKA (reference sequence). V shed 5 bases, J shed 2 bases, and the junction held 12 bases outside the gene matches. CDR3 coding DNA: TGCAGTGCTCGAAGTTTCCGGGACAGGTACACAGATACGCAGTATTTT. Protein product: CSARSFRDRYTDTQYF.

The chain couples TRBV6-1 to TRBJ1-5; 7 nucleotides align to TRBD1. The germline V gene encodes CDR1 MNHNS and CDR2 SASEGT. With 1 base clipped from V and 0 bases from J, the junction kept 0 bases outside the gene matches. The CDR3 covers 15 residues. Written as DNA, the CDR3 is TGTGCCAGCAGTGAAGGACAGGGTAGCAATCAGCCCCAGCATTTT. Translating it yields CASSEGQGSNQPQHF.

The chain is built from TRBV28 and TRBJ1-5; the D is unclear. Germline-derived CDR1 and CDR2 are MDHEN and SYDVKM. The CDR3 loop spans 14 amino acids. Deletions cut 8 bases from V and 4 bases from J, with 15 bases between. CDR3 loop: CASLPSLLNQPQHF. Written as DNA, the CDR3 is TGTGCCAGCCTCCCGTCATTACTTAATCAGCCCCAGCATTTT.

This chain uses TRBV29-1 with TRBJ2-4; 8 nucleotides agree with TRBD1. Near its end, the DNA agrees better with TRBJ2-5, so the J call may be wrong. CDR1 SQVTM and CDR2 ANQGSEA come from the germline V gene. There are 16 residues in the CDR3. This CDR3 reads CSVARLFAGQEETQYF. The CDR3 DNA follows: TGCAGCGTTGCCCGGCTTTTCGCGGGACAGGAAGAGACCCAGTACTTC.

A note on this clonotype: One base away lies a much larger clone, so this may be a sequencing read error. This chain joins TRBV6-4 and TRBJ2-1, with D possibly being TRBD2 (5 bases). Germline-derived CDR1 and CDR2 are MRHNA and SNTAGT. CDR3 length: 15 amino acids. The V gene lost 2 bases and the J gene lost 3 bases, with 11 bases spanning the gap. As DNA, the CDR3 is TGTGCCAGCAGTGACGCAGAGGGCGACTACAATGAGCAGTTCTTC. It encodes CASSDAEGDYNEQFF.

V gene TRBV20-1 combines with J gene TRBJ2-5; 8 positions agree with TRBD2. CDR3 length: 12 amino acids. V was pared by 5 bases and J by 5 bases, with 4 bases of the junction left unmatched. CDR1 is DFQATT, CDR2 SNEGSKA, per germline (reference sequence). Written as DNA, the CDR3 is TGCAGTGCTGATAGCGGGGTGGAGACCCAGTACTTC. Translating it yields CSADSGVETQYF.

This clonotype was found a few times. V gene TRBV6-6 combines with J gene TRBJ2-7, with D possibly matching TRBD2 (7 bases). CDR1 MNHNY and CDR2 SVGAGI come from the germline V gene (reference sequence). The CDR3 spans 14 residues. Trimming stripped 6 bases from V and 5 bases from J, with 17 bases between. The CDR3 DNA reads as TGTGCCAGCAGCCCAAAGGGGGGGCTCGACGAGCAGTACTTC. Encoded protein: CASSPKGGLDEQYF.

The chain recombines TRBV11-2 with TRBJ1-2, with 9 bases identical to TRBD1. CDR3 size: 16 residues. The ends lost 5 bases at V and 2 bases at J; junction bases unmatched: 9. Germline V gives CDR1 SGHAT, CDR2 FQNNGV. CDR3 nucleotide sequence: TGTGCCAGCAGCCCATACAGGACAGGGGCGAACTATGGCTACACCTTC. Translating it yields CASSPYRTGANYGYTF.

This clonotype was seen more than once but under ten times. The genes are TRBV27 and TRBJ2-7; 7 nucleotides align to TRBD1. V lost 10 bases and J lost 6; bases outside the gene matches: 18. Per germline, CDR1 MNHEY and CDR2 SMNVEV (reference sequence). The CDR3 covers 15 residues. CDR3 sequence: CATTHTTPRGSEQYF. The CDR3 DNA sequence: TGTGCCACTACCCATACAACCCCCAGGGGGAGCGAGCAGTACTTC.

The CDR3 sequence is CASSQGSRDSSTDTQYF. In DNA, the CDR3 is TGCGCCAGCAGCCAAGGGTCCCGGGACAGTTCCACAGATACGCAGTATTTT. The rearrangement uses TRBV4-1 and TRBJ2-3, with TRBD1 matching over 7 bases. The CDR3 contains 17 residues. Germline CDR1 reads MGHRA; CDR2 reads YSYEKL. Losses at the gene ends were 1 base for V and 2 bases for J; bases not matched to a gene: 9.